This TCR beta chain was sequenced during a study of blood T cell repertoires in COVID-19. As for the study in general: The analysed material was cDNA or gDNA that came from T cells, B-cell-depleted T cells, or PBMCs.

Trimming pared 5 bases from V and 4 bases from J, leaving 7 bases between. In germline, CDR1 is SGHTS, CDR2 YDEGEE. The CDR3 is 11 amino acids. In the authors' workflow: Estimation of nucleated cell counts relied on the amplification of reference gene primers. Measured with immunoSEQ multiplex PCR; TCRdb has only the in-frame clones, and not every one. For V, J and clone size, that table is used; D and trimming come from the DNA. Of over 60,000 clones listed, about 82% were seen once; the top ten hold 8% to 10%. The V and J genes are TRBV5-8 and TRBJ2-7; no firm D call. The clonotype comes from a human donor in a cohort sampled during active COVID-19. The sample was peripheral blood. The CDR3 DNA reads TGTGCCAGCAGTCCAATTTACGAGCAGTACTTC. Protein product: CASSPIYEQYF.